This T cell receptor beta chain derives from a study of Ad26.COV2.S vaccination and SARS-CoV-2 variants. The study's findings and limits: Placebo recipients trailed vaccine recipients in spike-specific TCR breadth. Analytic work on TCR breadth and depth might have understated the full extent of total T cell responses. In vaccinated individuals, spike-specific CD8+ and CD4+ T cell responses reportedly displayed substantial breadth.

The repertoire was sequenced with immunoSEQ multiplex PCR; TCRdb's copy has only in-frame clones and lacks some. The table records just over 350,000 clones, just over 90% of them present only once. Germline V gene sequence: CDR1 SGHNT, CDR2 YYREEE (reference sequence). Trimming took off 0 bases at V and 4 bases at J, with 7 bases between the two ends. The CDR3 contains 13 residues. Note on this clone: Its antigen remains unknown.

The V call is TRBV5-4, the J call TRBJ1-1; D is ambiguous. This TCR derives from a human donor who had recovered from COVID-19. The sequences come from peripheral blood, collected after recovery from COVID-19. The CDR3 is CASSLVRGTEAFF. The CDR3, as DNA: TGTGCCAGCAGCTTGGTGAGAGGCACTGAAGCTTTCTTT.